This TCR beta chain comes out of a study of blood T cell repertoires in COVID-19. The protocol was immunoSEQ multiplex PCR, while the TCRdb copy is restricted to in-frame clones and leaves out a portion. The sample contains some 260,000 clones, nearly 90% of which appear only once. Sample: peripheral blood. The receptor was derived from a woman aged 25 to 39 with acute or convalescent COVID-19.

The CDR3 loop reads CASSISQGGEQYF. CDR3 coding DNA: TGTGCCAGTAGTATAAGCCAAGGGGGCGAGCAGTACTTC. This chain links TRBV19 with TRBJ2-7, with D tentatively TRBD1 (6 bases). The CDR3 runs 13 residues. Per germline, CDR1 LNHDA and CDR2 SQIVND (reference sequence). The germline V and J ends were trimmed by 2 bases and 6 bases, with 11 bases remaining between them.